Shown below are 31 T cell receptor beta chains from a single sample sequenced in a study of blood T cell repertoires in COVID-19. The method was immunoSEQ multiplex PCR; TCRdb's version includes in-frame clones alone and lacks a portion of them. The sample has around 100,000 clones; 70% to 90% are singletons. Sequencing was carried out using peripheral blood. All receptors derive from a man between 40 and 49 years old with acute or convalescent COVID-19.

This sequence joins TRBV27 and TRBJ2-3; no clear D gene. V dropped 3 bases and J dropped 6 bases, with 10 bases sitting between them. CDR3 length: 13 residues. Germline V gene sequence: CDR1 MNHEY, CDR2 SMNVEV (reference sequence). The CDR3 region has the DNA TGTGCCAGCAGTTTCGAGCCCGGGGATACGCAGTATTTT. It codes for CASSFEPGDTQYF.

The chain couples TRBV5-1 to TRBJ2-5, with TRBD2 matching over 7 bases. The CDR3 is 14 residues long. V was clipped by 0 bases and J by 5 bases; unmatched bases: 4. From germline, CDR1 is SGHRS and CDR2 YFSETQ. CDR3 loop: CASSLAGGRETQYF. CDR3 DNA: TGCGCCAGCAGCTTGGCGGGGGGACGGGAGACCCAGTACTTC.

This chain connects TRBV28 to TRBJ2-2; D may be TRBD2 (6 bases). Germline V gene sequence: CDR1 MDHEN, CDR2 SYDVKM. Trimming pared 6 bases from V and 3 bases from J, leaving 8 bases between. The CDR3 covers 13 residues. The CDR3 loop reads CASSWDYTGELFF. CDR3 bases: TGTGCCAGCAGCTGGGACTACACCGGGGAGCTGTTTTTT. The variable domain in full, with the rest retrieved from reference TRBV28 and TRBJ2-2, is DVKVTQSSRYLVKRTGEKVFLECVQDMDHENMFWYRQDPGLGLRLIYFSYDVKMKEKGDIPEGYSVSREKKERFSLILESASTNQTSMYLCASSWDYTGELFFGEGSRLTVL.

This clone was picked up a small number of times. The CDR3 sequence is CASSHTGVWDEQFF. CDR3 in DNA: TGTGCCAGCAGCCATACGGGGGTCTGGGATGAGCAGTTCTTC. V gene TRBV7-9 combines with J gene TRBJ2-1, with TRBD2 as a possible D gene (6 bases). Germline CDR1 is SEHNR and CDR2 is FQNEAQ (reference sequence). This CDR3 has 14 amino acids. V gave up 5 bases and J gave up 8 bases, with 16 bases separating them.

The CDR3 nucleotides are TGTGCCAGCAGCGCACCCCCGGGACAGGGGCCCGGGGAGCTGTTTTTT. Residues: CASSAPPGQGPGELFF. The rearrangement links TRBV7-9 to TRBJ2-2; TRBD1 agrees at 10 bases. This CDR3 has 16 residues. The V gene's germline CDR1 is SEHNR and CDR2 FQNEAQ (reference sequence). After removal of 5 bases from V and 6 bases from J, the junction contained 9 bases not matched to a gene.

V is TRBV29-1 and J is TRBJ2-3; D possibly corresponds to TRBD1 (5 bases). Germline V lookup: CDR1 SQVTM, CDR2 ANQGSEA. CDR3 length equals 13 residues. The V end lost 3 bases, the J end lost 5 bases, and 12 bases lay between the germline ends. DNA for the CDR3: TGCAGCGTTGACGGCAGGGATGGAGATACGCAGTATTTT. Encoded protein: CSVDGRDGDTQYF.

V is TRBV18 and J is TRBJ2-3; D is possibly TRBD1 (6 bases). CDR1 and CDR2 from the germline V gene are KGHSH and LQKENI. Trimming took off 2 bases at V and 6 bases at J, with 9 bases between the two ends. This CDR3 is built from 13 residues. This chain's CDR3 is CASSPGGSDTQYF. The CDR3 region has the DNA TGTGCCAGCTCACCAGGGGGCAGTGATACGCAGTATTTT.

V is TRBV6-5 and J is TRBJ1-5; 9 bases are a match to TRBD1. CDR1 and CDR2 from the germline V gene are MNHEY and SVGAGI. This CDR3 is built from 14 residues. V shed 6 bases and J 7 bases; nucleotides not matched to a gene: 7. CDR3 sequence: CASRPGQGRQPQHF. The CDR3 DNA sequence: TGTGCCAGCAGACCGGGACAGGGACGGCAGCCCCAGCATTTT.

V and J are TRBV24-1 and TRBJ2-5; 10 bases align to TRBD1. Per the germline V gene, CDR1 is KGHDR and CDR2 is SFDVKD. The V gene end was trimmed by 2 bases and the J gene end by 4 bases; junction bases not matched to a gene: 6. The CDR3 extends over 16 amino acids. The DNA of the CDR3 is TGTGCCACCAGTGATTCGGGACAGGGGTCAGGAGAGACCCAGTACTTC. It encodes CATSDSGQGSGETQYF.

This chain links TRBV15 with TRBJ1-4; D unclear. Trimming stripped 5 bases from V and 1 base from J, with 8 bases between. Germline-derived CDR1 and CDR2 are LNHNV and YYDKDF (reference sequence). The CDR3 runs 14 residues. DNA of the CDR3: TGTGCCACCAGCCCCACGGTAACTAATGAAAAACTGTTTTTT. Amino acids: CATSPTVTNEKLFF. The full variable domain, in which reference TRBV15 and TRBJ1-4 provide the parts outside the CDR3, is DAMVIQNPRYQVTQFGKPVTLSCSQTLNHNVMYWYQQKSSQAPKLLFHYYDKDFNNEADTPDNFQSRRPNTSFCFLDIRSPGLGDTAMYLCATSPTVTNEKLFFGSGTQLSVL.

The rearrangement uses TRBV5-1 and TRBJ2-2; possibly TRBD1 for D (6 bases). The CDR3 covers 16 residues. The germline gives CDR1 SGHRS, CDR2 YFSETQ. V lost 2 bases and J lost 4, with 15 bases in between. The CDR3 coding sequence is TGCGCCAGCAGCTTCCTCCTAGGGGGTGGCACCGGGGAGCTGTTTTTT. Protein: CASSFLLGGGTGELFF.

The gene calls are TRBV5-4 and TRBJ2-7; 7 positions match TRBD2. The V segment lost 4 bases and the J segment 2 bases; nucleotides outside the gene matches: 6. The CDR3 contains 14 residues. CDR1 is SGHNT and CDR2 is YYREEE in the germline V gene (reference sequence). This chain's CDR3 is CASSHGGSAYEQYF. As DNA, the CDR3 is TGTGCCAGCAGCCACGGGGGGTCCGCCTACGAGCAGTACTTC.

This chain links TRBV3-1 (or the pseudogene TRBV3-2) with TRBJ1-6; 8 positions agree with TRBD1. The V segment lost 1 base and the J segment 10 bases; nucleotides outside the gene matches: 12. The germline CDR1 and CDR2 sequences are LGHDT and YNNKEL (reference sequence). CDR3 length: 17 amino acids. CDR3 amino acids: CASSQGGWGQDYSPLHF. CDR3 nucleotide sequence: TGTGCCAGCAGCCAAGGGGGATGGGGACAGGATTACTCACCCCTCCACTTT.

Here the CDR3 DNA reads TGTGCCAGCAGCGAACAGCTGAACACTGAAGCTTTCTTT. Protein product: CASSEQLNTEAFF. The chain employs TRBV28 and TRBJ1-1; D is unresolved. CDR1 and CDR2 from the germline V gene are MDHEN and SYDVKM. Trimming pared 6 bases from V and 0 bases from J, leaving 8 bases between. CDR3 size: 13 residues.

V usage is TRBV4-1 and J usage is TRBJ1-5; D is unresolved. V gave up 1 base and J gave up 9 bases, with 16 bases separating them. Germline V gene sequence: CDR1 MGHRA, CDR2 YSYEKL. This CDR3 is 15 amino acids long. The CDR3 DNA sequence: TGCGCCAGCAGCCAAGGATACAGCAAAGTATGGCCCCAGCATTTT. Translating it yields CASSQGYSKVWPQHF.

The chain has TRBV7-8 and TRBJ2-2, with unresolved D. Germline CDR1 SGHVS, CDR2 FQNEAQ. V was pared by 7 bases and J by 4 bases, with 13 bases between. The CDR3 has 14 amino acids. The CDR3 loop reads CASIQRPSTGELFF. Written as DNA, the CDR3 is TGTGCCAGCATCCAGCGCCCGAGCACCGGGGAGCTGTTTTTT. Filled out from reference TRBV7-8 and TRBJ2-2, the complete variable domain reads GAGVSQSPRYKVAKRGQDVALRCDPISGHVSLFWYQQALGQGPEFLTYFQNEAQLDKSGLPSDRFFAERPEGSVSTLKIQRTQQEDSAVYLCASIQRPSTGELFFGEGSRLTVL.

This clone is a singleton in its sample. This rearrangement joins TRBV10-3 to TRBJ2-3; TRBD1 agrees at 12 bases. CDR3 length: 16 residues. Germline trimming cut 6 bases from V and 4 bases from J; bases unmatched to any gene: 8. In germline, CDR1 is ENHRY, CDR2 SYGVKD. CDR3 DNA sequence: TGTGCCATCAGGAAAGGGACAGGGGGCCCGGCAGATACGCAGTATTTT. Amino acids: CAIRKGTGGPADTQYF.

The chain joins TRBV24-1 to TRBJ2-3; maybe TRBD2 (6 bases). CDR3 size: 14 residues. Between the trimmed V and J ends, which lost 3 bases and 6 bases, there was a span of 12 bases. In germline, CDR1 is KGHDR, CDR2 SFDVKD. The DNA of the CDR3 is TGTGCCACCAGTGATGCCGGGAGCCTGGATACGCAGTATTTT. Translated, it gives CATSDAGSLDTQYF.

The J gene is TRBJ2-7, the V gene TRBV7-8; 7 bases are shared with TRBD1. Looked up from germline, CDR1 is SGHVS and CDR2 is FQNEAQ. V lost 3 bases, J lost 2 bases, and 4 bases stayed unmatched. CDR3 size: 14 residues. For the CDR3, the DNA is TGTGCCAGCAGCTTCGGGACAGTACCCTACGAGCAGTACTTC. Translating it yields CASSFGTVPYEQYF. Looking up the rest from reference TRBV7-8 and TRBJ2-7 gives the full variable domain: GAGVSQSPRYKVAKRGQDVALRCDPISGHVSLFWYQQALGQGPEFLTYFQNEAQLDKSGLPSDRFFAERPEGSVSTLKIQRTQQEDSAVYLCASSFGTVPYEQYFGPGTRLTVT.

V and J are TRBV10-3 and TRBJ2-3, with 11 bases identical to TRBD2. The CDR3 runs to 13 residues. Per the germline V gene, CDR1 is ENHRY and CDR2 is SYGVKD. V was clipped by 9 bases and J by 6 bases; unmatched bases: 5. The CDR3 region is CAMLGTSGDTQYF. The CDR3 DNA sequence: TGTGCCATGCTCGGGACTAGCGGCGATACGCAGTATTTT.

This chain joins TRBV15 and TRBJ1-3; D perhaps matches TRBD1 (6 bases). Per germline, CDR1 LNHNV and CDR2 YYDKDF (reference sequence). V shed 0 bases and J shed 3 bases, with 21 bases lying between them. This CDR3 has 19 residues. CDR3 sequence: CATSRDYLRDNSLGNTIYF. CDR3 coding DNA: TGTGCCACCAGCAGAGATTACCTCCGGGACAACTCGCTTGGAAACACCATATATTTT.

This rearrangement joins TRBV5-1 to TRBJ1-3; 8 bases are a match to TRBD1. Trimming removed 7 bases from V and 1 base from J; junction bases left unmatched: 7. Germline-derived CDR1 and CDR2 are SGHRS and YFSETQ. The CDR3 consists of 15 residues. CDR3 sequence reads: CASWAGGASGNTIYF. The DNA of the CDR3 is TGCGCCAGCTGGGCAGGGGGCGCTTCTGGAAACACCATATATTTT.

V usage is TRBV9 and J usage is TRBJ1-5, with no clear D. Germline V gene sequence: CDR1 SGDLS, CDR2 YYNGEE. V lost 4 bases and J 8 bases, leaving 13 bases between the germline ends. The CDR3 sequence is 13 residues long. CDR3: CASSPDPAEPQHF. The CDR3 DNA follows: TGTGCCAGCAGCCCAGACCCCGCGGAGCCCCAGCATTTT. The full variable domain, its missing parts supplied by reference TRBV9 and TRBJ1-5, is DSGVTQTPKHLITATGQRVTLRCSPRSGDLSVYWYQQSLDQGLQFLIQYYNGEERAKGNILERFSAQQFPDLHSELNLSSLELGDSALYFCASSPDPAEPQHFGDGTRLSIL.

The chain uses TRBV6-5 and TRBJ1-2; D is perhaps TRBD1 (5 bases). Germline V gene lookup returns CDR1 MNHEY and CDR2 SVGAGI. The V end was cut by 2 bases, the J end by 4 bases, with 11 bases between. This CDR3 has 14 residues. CDR3 nucleotide sequence: TGTGCCAGCAGTTACCTGGGACTCCTCTATGGCTACACCTTC. This sequence encodes CASSYLGLLYGYTF.

Only one count was recorded for this clone. This chain connects TRBV27 to TRBJ2-7; 9 bases line up with TRBD2. V gave up 5 bases and J gave up 7 bases; unmatched junction bases: 15. The germline V gene has CDR1 MNHEY and CDR2 SMNVEV (reference sequence). The CDR3 extends over 16 amino acids. CDR3 loop: CASSPSGGPYEGEQYF. DNA of the CDR3: TGTGCCAGCAGTCCCAGCGGGGGGCCCTATGAGGGGGAGCAGTACTTC.

The chain has TRBV5-1 and TRBJ2-1; the match to TRBD1 covers 7 bases. The germline V gene has CDR1 SGHRS and CDR2 YFSETQ. The CDR3 extends over 12 amino acids. V trimming: 7 bases; J trimming: 6 bases; junction bases outside the gene matches: 4. The DNA of the CDR3 is TGCGCCAGCCGGGACAGCCTCAATGAGCAGTTCTTC. Its protein product is CASRDSLNEQFF. The whole variable domain, remainder taken from reference TRBV5-1 and TRBJ2-1, is KAGVTQTPRYLIKTRGQQVTLSCSPISGHRSVSWYQQTPGQGLQFLFEYFSETQRNKGNFPGRFSGRQFSNSRSEMNVSTLELGDSALYLCASRDSLNEQFFGPGTRLTVL.

The V and J genes are TRBV2 and TRBJ1-5, with 7 bases fitting TRBD1. The V and J ends lost 6 bases and 2 bases, in that order; junction bases with no gene match: 7. This CDR3 has 15 amino acids. Germline V CDR1 and CDR2: SNHLY, FYNNEI. The DNA of the CDR3 is TGTGCCAGCAGCGCCGATGACAGGGGCAATCAGCCCCAGCATTTT. Its translation is CASSADDRGNQPQHF.

The chain combines TRBV27 with TRBJ1-5, with 8 bases aligning to TRBD1. J was trimmed by 11 bases and V by 5 bases; bases with no gene match: 8. The CDR3 totals 13 residues. Germline V lookup: CDR1 MNHEY, CDR2 SMNVEV (reference sequence). The CDR3 bases are TGTGCCAGCAGTAGACAGGGGTCCGAAACCCAGCATTTT. Translation: CASSRQGSETQHF.

This clone was counted once. CDR3 in amino acids: CASSLFRGTEAFF. The CDR3 DNA follows: TGTGCCAGCAGTTTATTCAGGGGCACTGAAGCTTTCTTT. V gene TRBV27 combines with J gene TRBJ1-1, with D perhaps matching TRBD1 (6 bases). The CDR3 has 13 amino acids. Per germline, CDR1 MNHEY and CDR2 SMNVEV (reference sequence). The V gene lost 1 base and the J gene lost 4 bases, with 7 bases spanning the gap.

The DNA of the CDR3 is TGTGCCAGCAGCTCCGGACTAGCGGGTTCCACAGATACGCAGTATTTT. As protein: CASSSGLAGSTDTQYF. The V call is TRBV5-4, the J call TRBJ2-3; 11 nucleotides align to TRBD2. The V gene end was trimmed by 3 bases and the J gene end by 2 bases; junction bases not matched to a gene: 5. The CDR3 sequence is 16 residues long. Germline V gives CDR1 SGHNT, CDR2 YYREEE (reference sequence). Using reference TRBV5-4 and TRBJ2-3 for the parts outside the CDR3, the full variable domain is ETGVTQSPTHLIKTRGQQVTLRCSSQSGHNTVSWYQQALGQGPQFIFQYYREEENGRGNFPPRFSGLQFPNYSSELNVNALELDDSALYLCASSSGLAGSTDTQYFGPGTRLTVL.

This clone has only a few counts. The chain carries TRBV19 and TRBJ1-6; 7 positions match TRBD1. The germline V gene encodes CDR1 LNHDA and CDR2 SQIVND (reference sequence). V gave up 3 bases and J gave up 5 bases; unmatched junction bases: 7. The CDR3 covers 16 residues. The CDR3 DNA reads TGTGCCAGTAGTATCACCCGGGACAGCCATAATTCACCCCTCCACTTT. Protein product: CASSITRDSHNSPLHF.